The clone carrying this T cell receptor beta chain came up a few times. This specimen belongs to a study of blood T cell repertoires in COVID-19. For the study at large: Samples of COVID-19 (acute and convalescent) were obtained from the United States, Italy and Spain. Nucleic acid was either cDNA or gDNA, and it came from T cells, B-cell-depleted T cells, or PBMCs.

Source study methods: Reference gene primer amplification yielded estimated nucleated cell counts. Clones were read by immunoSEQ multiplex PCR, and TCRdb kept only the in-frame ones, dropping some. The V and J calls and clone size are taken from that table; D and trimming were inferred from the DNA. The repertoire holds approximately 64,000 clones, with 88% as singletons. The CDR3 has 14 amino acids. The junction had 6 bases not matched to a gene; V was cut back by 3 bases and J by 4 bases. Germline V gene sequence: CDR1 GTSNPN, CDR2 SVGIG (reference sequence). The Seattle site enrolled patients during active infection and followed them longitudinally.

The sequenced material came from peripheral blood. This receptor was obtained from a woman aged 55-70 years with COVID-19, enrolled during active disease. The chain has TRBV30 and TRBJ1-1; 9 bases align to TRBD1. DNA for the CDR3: TGTGCCTGGAGGCGGACAGGGGTGAGCACTGAAGCTTTCTTT. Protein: CAWRRTGVSTEAFF.